The sequence of this T cell receptor (beta chain) was determined in a study of blood T cell repertoires in COVID-19. About the research overall: Researchers got acute and convalescent COVID-19 samples from the United States, Italy and Spain.

Repertoires were generated with immunoSEQ multiplex PCR, while TCRdb's copy carries only in-frame clones and drops some. The data hold 150,000 to 200,000 clones, with 86% observed a single time. V lost 2 bases, J lost 11 bases, and 20 bases lay in between. This CDR3 comprises 14 residues. Germline V gene sequence: CDR1 SGHKS, CDR2 YYEKEE (reference sequence). This sequence originates from a man aged 55 to 69 with acute or convalescent COVID-19. The specimen sequenced was peripheral blood. The rearrangement uses TRBV5-5 and TRBJ2-7; possible D gene TRBD1, 6 bases. The CDR3 loop reads CASSFLRGTQKEYF. The CDR3 DNA follows: TGTGCCAGCAGCTTTCTTAGGGGGACCCAAAAGGAGTACTTC. The full variable domain, its missing parts supplied by reference TRBV5-5 and TRBJ2-7, is DAGVTQSPTHLIKTRGQQVTLRCSPISGHKSVSWYQQVLGQGPQFIFQYYEKEERGRGNFPDRFSARQFPNYSSELNVNALLLGDSALYLCASSFLRGTQKEYFGPGTRLTVT.